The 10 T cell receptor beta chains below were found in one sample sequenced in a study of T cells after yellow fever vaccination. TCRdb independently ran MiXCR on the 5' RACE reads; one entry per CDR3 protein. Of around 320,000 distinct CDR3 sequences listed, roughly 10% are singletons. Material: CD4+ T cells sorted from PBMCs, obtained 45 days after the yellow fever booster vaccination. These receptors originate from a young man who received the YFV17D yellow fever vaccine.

The CDR3 is CASSFLAGVGSYNEQFF. In DNA, the CDR3 is TGTGCCAGCAGCTTTCTAGCGGGGGTGGGATCCTACAATGAGCAGTTCTTC. V and J are TRBV5-6 and TRBJ2-1; 10 bases match TRBD2. CDR1 and CDR2 from the germline V gene are SGHDT and YYEEEE. J gave up 1 base and V 2 bases, and 6 bases lay outside the gene matches. The CDR3 contains 17 residues.

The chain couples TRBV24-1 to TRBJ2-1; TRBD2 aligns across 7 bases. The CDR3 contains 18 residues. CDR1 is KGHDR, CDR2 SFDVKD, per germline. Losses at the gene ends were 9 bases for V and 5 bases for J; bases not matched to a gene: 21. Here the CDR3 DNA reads TGTGCCACCCGGGATCTCAGCGGGGCGTCCAGCAATAACAATGAGCAGTTCTTC. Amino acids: CATRDLSGASSNNNEQFF.

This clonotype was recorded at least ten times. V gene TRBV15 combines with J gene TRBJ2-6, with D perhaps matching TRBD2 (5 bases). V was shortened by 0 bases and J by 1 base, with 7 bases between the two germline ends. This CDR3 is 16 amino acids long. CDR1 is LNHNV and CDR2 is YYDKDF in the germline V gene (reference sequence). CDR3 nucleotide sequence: TGTGCCACCAGCAGAGATCGCGGGTCTGGGGCCAACGTCCTGACTTTC. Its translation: CATSRDRGSGANVLTF.

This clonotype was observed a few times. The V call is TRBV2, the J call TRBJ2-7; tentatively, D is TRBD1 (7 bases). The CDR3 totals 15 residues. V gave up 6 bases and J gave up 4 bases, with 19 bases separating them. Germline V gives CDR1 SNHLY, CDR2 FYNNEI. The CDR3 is CASSASEGATYEQYF. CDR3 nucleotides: TGTGCCAGCAGCGCCTCGGAGGGGGCGACGTACGAGCAGTACTTC.

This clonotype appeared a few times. In DNA, the CDR3 is TGTGCCAGCAGTTACTCAGTCGGCGGAGGTTTGAACACTGAAGCTTTCTTT. Translated: CASSYSVGGGLNTEAFF. The chain recombines TRBV6-5 with TRBJ1-1, with no clear D. V lost 0 bases to trimming and J lost 0 bases, with 14 bases between them. This CDR3 comprises 17 residues. Looked up from germline, CDR1 is MNHEY and CDR2 is SVGAGI.

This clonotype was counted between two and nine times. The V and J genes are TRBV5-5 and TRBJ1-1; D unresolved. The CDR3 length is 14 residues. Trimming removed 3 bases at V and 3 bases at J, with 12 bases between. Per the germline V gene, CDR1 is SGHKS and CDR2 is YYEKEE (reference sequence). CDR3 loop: CASSSTFGYTEAFF. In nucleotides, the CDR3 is TGTGCCAGCAGCTCTACCTTCGGGTACACTGAAGCTTTCTTT.

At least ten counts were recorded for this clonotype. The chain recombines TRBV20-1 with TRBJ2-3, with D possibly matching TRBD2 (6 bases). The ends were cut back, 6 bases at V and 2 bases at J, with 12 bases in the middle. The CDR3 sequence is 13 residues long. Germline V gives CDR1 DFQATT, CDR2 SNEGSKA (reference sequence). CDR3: CSAPSGDTDTQYF. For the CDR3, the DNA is TGCAGTGCGCCTTCGGGGGACACAGATACGCAGTATTTT.

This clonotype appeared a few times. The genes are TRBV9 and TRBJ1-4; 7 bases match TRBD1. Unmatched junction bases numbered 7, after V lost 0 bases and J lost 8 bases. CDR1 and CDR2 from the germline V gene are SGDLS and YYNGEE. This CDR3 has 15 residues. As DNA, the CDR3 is TGTGCCAGCAGCGTAGAAGGGGGCCGAGGGGAAAAACTGTTTTTT. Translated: CASSVEGGRGEKLFF.

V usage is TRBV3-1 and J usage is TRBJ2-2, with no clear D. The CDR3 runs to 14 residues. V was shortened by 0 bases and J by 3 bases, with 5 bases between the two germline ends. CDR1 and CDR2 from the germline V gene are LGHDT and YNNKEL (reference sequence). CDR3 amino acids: CASSQEGYTGELFF. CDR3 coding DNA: TGTGCCAGCAGCCAAGAAGGGTACACCGGGGAGCTGTTTTTT. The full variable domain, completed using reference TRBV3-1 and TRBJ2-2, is DTAVSQTPKYLVTQMGNDKSIKCEQNLGHDTMYWYKQDSKKFLKIMFSYNNKELIINETVPNRFSPKSPDKAHLNLHINSLELGDSAVYFCASSQEGYTGELFFGEGSRLTVL.

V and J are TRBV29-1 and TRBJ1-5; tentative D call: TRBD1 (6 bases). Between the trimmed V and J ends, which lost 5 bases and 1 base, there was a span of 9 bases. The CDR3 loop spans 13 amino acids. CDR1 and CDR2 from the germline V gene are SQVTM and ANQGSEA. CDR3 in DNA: TGCAGCGTTCAAGGACAGAGCAATCAGCCCCAGCATTTT. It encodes CSVQGQSNQPQHF.